Below, one T cell receptor beta chain is given with its context. Primed by a sample-barcoded 5' primer and a J-beta primer mix, a second PCR proceeded for about 7 to 11 cycles. TCRdb recomputed calls from the 5' RACE reads with MiXCR, one row per CDR3 protein. The sample has some 1,800,000 distinct CDR3 sequences; 35% to 50% are singletons. This sample is drawn from a study of blood T cells in healthy people across ages. From germline, CDR1 is SGHTA and CDR2 FQGNSA. The CDR3 length is 19 residues. This chain uses TRBV7-2 with TRBJ2-1, with 12 bases aligning to TRBD1. Near its end, the DNA agrees better with TRBJ2-7, so the J call may be wrong. This sequence originates from a human donor in good health. Sequencing used blood. The CDR3 protein is CASSSRGDRGHSSYNEQYF. In nucleotides, the CDR3 is TGTGCCAGCAGCTCGCGTGGGGACAGGGGGCATAGCTCCTACAATGAGCAGTACTTC.